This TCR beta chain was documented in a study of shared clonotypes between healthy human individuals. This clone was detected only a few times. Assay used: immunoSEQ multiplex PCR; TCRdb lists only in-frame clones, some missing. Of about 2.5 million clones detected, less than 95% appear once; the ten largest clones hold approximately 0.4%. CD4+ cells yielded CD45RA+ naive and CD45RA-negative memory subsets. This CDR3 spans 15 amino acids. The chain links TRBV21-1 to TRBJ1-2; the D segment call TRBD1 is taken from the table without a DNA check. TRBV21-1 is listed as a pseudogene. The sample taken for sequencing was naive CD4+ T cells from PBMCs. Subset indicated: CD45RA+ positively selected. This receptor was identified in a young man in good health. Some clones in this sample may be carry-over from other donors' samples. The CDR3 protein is CASGPLPGAGDGYTF. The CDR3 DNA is TGTGCCAGCGGACCCCTGCCAGGGGCAGGTGATGGCTACACCTTC.